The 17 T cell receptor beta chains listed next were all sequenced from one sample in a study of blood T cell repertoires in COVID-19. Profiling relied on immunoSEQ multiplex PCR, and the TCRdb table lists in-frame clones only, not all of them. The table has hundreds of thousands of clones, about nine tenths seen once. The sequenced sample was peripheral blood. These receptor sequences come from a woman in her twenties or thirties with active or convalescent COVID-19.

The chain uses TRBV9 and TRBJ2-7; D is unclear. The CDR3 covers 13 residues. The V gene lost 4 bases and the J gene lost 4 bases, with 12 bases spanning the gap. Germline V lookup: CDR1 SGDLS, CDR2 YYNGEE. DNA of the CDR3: TGTGCCAGCAGCCTCTTTCCCGGGTACGAGCAGTACTTC. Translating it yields CASSLFPGYEQYF.

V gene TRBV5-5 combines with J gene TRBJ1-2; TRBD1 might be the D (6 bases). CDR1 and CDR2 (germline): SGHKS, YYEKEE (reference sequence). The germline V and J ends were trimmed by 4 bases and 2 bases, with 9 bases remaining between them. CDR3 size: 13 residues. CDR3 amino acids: CASSPGQNYGYTF. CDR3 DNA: TGTGCCAGCAGCCCAGGACAGAACTATGGCTACACCTTC. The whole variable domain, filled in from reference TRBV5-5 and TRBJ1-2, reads DAGVTQSPTHLIKTRGQQVTLRCSPISGHKSVSWYQQVLGQGPQFIFQYYEKEERGRGNFPDRFSARQFPNYSSELNVNALLLGDSALYLCASSPGQNYGYTFGSGTRLTVV.

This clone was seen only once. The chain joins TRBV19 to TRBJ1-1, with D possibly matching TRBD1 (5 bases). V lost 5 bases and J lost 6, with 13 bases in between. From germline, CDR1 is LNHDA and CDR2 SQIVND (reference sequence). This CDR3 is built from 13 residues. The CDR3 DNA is TGTGCCAGTAGTCCCCAGGGAAGACCTGAAGCTTTCTTT. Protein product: CASSPQGRPEAFF.

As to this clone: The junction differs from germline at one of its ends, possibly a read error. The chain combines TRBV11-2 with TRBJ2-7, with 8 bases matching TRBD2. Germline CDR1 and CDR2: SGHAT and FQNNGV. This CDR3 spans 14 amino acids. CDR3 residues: CASSYGLASPYMDF. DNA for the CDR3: TGTGCCAGCAGCTACGGACTAGCTTCTCCCTATATGGACTTC.

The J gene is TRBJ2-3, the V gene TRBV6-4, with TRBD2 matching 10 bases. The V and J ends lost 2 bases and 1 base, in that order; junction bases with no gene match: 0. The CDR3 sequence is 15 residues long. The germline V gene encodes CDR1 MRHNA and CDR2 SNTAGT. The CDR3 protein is CASSDTSGGTDTQYF. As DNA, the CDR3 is TGTGCCAGCAGTGACACTAGCGGGGGCACAGATACGCAGTATTTT.

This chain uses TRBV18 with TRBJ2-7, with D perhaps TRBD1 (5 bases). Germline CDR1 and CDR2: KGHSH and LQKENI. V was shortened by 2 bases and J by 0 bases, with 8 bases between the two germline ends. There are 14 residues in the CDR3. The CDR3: CASSPETVSYEQYF. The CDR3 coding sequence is TGTGCCAGCTCACCAGAGACAGTCTCCTACGAGCAGTACTTC.

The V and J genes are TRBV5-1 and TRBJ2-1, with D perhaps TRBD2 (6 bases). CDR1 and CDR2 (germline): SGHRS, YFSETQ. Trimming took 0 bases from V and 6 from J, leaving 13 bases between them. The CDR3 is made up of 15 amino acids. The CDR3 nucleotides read TGCGCCAGCAGCTTGGAGGTGGGGGGAGGCAATGAGCAGTTCTTC. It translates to CASSLEVGGGNEQFF. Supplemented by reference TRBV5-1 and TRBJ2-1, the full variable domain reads KAGVTQTPRYLIKTRGQQVTLSCSPISGHRSVSWYQQTPGQGLQFLFEYFSETQRNKGNFPGRFSGRQFSNSRSEMNVSTLELGDSALYLCASSLEVGGGNEQFFGPGTRLTVL.

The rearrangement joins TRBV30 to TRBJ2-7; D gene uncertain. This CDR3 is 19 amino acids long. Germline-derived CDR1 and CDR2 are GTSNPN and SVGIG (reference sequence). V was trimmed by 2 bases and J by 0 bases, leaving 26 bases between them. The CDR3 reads CAWSLPAGASTIRSYEQYF. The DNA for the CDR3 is TGTGCCTGGAGTCTCCCGGCCGGAGCGTCTACAATCCGCTCCTACGAGCAGTACTTC.

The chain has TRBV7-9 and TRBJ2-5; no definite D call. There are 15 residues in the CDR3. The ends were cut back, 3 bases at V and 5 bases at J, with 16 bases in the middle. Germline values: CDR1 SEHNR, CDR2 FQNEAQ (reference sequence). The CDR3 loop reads CASSFGLGLQETQYF. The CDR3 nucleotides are TGTGCCAGCAGCTTTGGTCTCGGGTTGCAGGAGACCCAGTACTTC.

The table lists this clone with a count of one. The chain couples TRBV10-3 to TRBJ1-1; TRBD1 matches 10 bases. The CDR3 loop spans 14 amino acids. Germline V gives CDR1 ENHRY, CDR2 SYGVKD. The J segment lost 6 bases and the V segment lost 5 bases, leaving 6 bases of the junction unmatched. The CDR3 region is CAISTDRGDAEAFF. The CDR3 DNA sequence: TGTGCCATCAGTACGGACAGGGGGGACGCTGAAGCTTTCTTT.

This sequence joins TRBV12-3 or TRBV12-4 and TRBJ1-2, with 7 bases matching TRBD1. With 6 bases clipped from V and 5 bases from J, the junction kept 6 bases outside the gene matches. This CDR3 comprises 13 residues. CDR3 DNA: TGTGCCAGCAGCCAGACAGGGTTGTATGGCTACACCTTC. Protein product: CASSQTGLYGYTF.

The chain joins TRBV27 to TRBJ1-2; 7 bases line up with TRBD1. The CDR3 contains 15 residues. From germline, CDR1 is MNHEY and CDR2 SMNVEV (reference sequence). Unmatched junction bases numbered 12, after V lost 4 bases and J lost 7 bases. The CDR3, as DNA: TGTGCCAGCAGTTCATCAACAGGGGAGAGGGGTGGCTACACCTTC. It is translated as CASSSSTGERGGYTF.

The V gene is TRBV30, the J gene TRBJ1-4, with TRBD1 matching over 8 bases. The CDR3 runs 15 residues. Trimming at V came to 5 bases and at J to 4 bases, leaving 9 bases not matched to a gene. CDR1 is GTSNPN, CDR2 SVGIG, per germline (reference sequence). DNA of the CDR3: TGTGCCTGGCAGGCCCCCAGGGGGCTTAATGAAAAACTGTTTTTT. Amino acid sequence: CAWQAPRGLNEKLFF.

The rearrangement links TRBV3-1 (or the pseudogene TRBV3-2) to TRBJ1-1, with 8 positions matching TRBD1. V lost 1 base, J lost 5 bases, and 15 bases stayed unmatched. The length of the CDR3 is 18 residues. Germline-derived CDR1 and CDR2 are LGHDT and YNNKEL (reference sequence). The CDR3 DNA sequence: TGTGCCAGCAGCCAAGTTTATAGTCAGGGGGCGAGATATACTGAAGCTTTCTTT. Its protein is CASSQVYSQGARYTEAFF.

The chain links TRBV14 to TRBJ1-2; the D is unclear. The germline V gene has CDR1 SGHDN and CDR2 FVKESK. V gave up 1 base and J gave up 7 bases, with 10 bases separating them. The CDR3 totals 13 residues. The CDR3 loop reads CASSQAMGRGYTF. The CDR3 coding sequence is TGTGCCAGCAGCCAAGCGATGGGCCGTGGCTACACCTTC.

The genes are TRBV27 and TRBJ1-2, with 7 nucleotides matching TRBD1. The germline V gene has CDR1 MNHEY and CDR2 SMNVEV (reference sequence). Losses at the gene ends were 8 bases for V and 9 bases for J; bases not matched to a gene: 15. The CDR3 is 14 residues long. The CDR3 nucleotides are TGTGCCAGCGCCCCAGGGGGAGTGGAGATCAGCTACACCTTC. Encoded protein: CASAPGGVEISYTF.

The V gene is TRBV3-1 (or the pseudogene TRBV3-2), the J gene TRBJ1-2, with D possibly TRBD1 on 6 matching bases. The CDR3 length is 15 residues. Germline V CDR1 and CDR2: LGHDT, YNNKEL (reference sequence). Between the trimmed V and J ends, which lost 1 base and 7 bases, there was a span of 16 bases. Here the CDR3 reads CASSQGQQGVGGYTF. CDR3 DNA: TGTGCCAGCAGCCAAGGCCAACAGGGAGTTGGTGGCTACACCTTC.